These 5 T cell receptor beta chains were all obtained from the same sample, sequenced in a study of shared clonotypes between healthy human individuals. Clones were sequenced by immunoSEQ multiplex PCR, and TCRdb holds only the in-frame ones, with some missing. Found here are 450,000 to 500,000 clones, approximately 82% of them singletons; the top ten hold around 13%. Material: PBMCs. These receptors were collected from a woman between 35 and 50 years old in good health. Some clones in this sample may be carry-over from other donors' samples.

Of note for this clone: This sample includes further DNA sequences coding for the same CDR3. This chain links TRBV30 with TRBJ2-7; D is uncertain. Looked up from germline, CDR1 is GTSNPN and CDR2 is SVGIG (reference sequence). The V end lost 2 bases, the J end lost 3 bases, and 8 bases lay between the germline ends. The CDR3 has 12 amino acids. CDR3 nucleotide sequence: TGTGCCTGGAGTCCGAGTAGCTACGAGCAGTACTTC. Translated: CAWSPSSYEQYF. Supplemented by reference TRBV30 and TRBJ2-7, the full variable domain reads SQTIHQWPATLVQPVGSPLSLECTVEGTSNPNLYWYRQAAGRGLQLLFYSVGIGQISSEVPQNLSASRPQDRQFILSSKKLLLSDSGFYLCAWSPSSYEQYFGPGTRLTVT.

The rearrangement uses TRBV27 and TRBJ1-6, with D perhaps TRBD1 (5 bases). V was trimmed by 6 bases and J by 6 bases, leaving 15 bases between them. Germline loops: CDR1 MNHEY, CDR2 SMNVEV (reference sequence). The CDR3 is 15 amino acids. In DNA, the CDR3 is TGTGCCAGCAGCACAACCAGGGCTGCTAATTCACCCCTCCACTTT. Translation: CASSTTRAANSPLHF.

The chain recombines TRBV25-1 with TRBJ2-7; the D gene could be TRBD1 or TRBD2 (5 bases each). Germline V gene lookup returns CDR1 MGHDK and CDR2 SYGVNS. The CDR3 loop spans 13 amino acids. V gave up 9 bases and J gave up 5 bases, with 17 bases separating them. The CDR3 DNA reads as TGTGCCAGTCAGGGACCCCAATGGGACGAGCAGTACTTC. Amino acid sequence: CASQGPQWDEQYF.

This sequence joins TRBV19 and TRBJ2-7; 8 bases map to TRBD1. V lost 4 bases to trimming and J lost 6 bases; unmatched junction nucleotides: 11. This CDR3 has 15 residues. Per germline, CDR1 LNHDA and CDR2 SQIVND (reference sequence). CDR3 sequence: CASSTRQGRLGEQYF. CDR3 nucleotides: TGTGCCAGTAGTACCAGACAGGGGAGGCTGGGCGAGCAGTACTTC.

The chain couples TRBV5-1 to TRBJ2-2; D is possibly TRBD1 (6 bases). Germline V gene lookup returns CDR1 SGHRS and CDR2 YFSETQ. Trimming took 6 bases from V and 2 from J, leaving 11 bases between them. CDR3 length equals 14 residues. The CDR3 nucleotides read TGCGCCAGCAAAGGACAGACCAACACCGGGGAGCTGTTTTTT. Its protein product is CASKGQTNTGELFF.